This T cell receptor (beta chain) was sequenced during a study of cytomegalovirus exposure and HLA in healthy donors. This CDR3 contains 15 residues. Germline CDR1 SGHRS, CDR2 YFSETQ. V dropped 4 bases and J dropped 5; count of bases not matched to a gene: 7. Findings and caveats of the study: Cytomegalovirus-associated TCR beta chains were listed, numbering 150 to 200. As was reported, the classifier diagnosed cytomegalovirus status with high specificity and sensitivity. Most TCR beta V segments were productive about 87% or about 30% of the time in an earlier analysis.

This PCR relied on a set of 60 Vbeta primers and 13 Jbeta primers. Sequenced by immunoSEQ multiplex PCR; TCRdb stores in-frame clones only, minus some. The sample includes fewer than 150,000 clones, roughly three quarters of them seen just once. This clone was recorded a few times. Antigen specificity is unknown. The chain combines TRBV5-1 with TRBJ2-2, with 8 bases identical to TRBD2. The sequenced sample was PBMCs. This TCR was recovered from a man between 18 and 35 years old in good health and CMV-seronegative. CDR3 DNA sequence: TGCGCCAGCAGCCCGCGCGGGAGGTGGACCGGGGAGCTGTTTTTT. This gives the protein CASSPRGRWTGELFF.